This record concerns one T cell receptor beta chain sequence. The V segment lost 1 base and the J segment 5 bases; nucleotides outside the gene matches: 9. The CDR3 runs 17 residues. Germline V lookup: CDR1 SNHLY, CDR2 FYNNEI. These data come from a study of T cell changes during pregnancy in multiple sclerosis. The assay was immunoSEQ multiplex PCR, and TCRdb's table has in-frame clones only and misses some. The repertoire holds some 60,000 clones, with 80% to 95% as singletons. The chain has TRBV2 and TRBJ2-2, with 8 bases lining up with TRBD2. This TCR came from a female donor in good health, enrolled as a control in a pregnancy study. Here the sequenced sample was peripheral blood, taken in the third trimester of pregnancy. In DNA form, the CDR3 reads TGTGCCAGCAGTGAAGGGGTAGCGGGAAGACTTACCGGGGAGCTGTTTTTT. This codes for CASSEGVAGRLTGELFF.